A selection of T cell receptor beta chains follows, all from one sample in a study of beta chain features in type 1 diabetes. Generated by immunoSEQ multiplex PCR, the TCRdb table keeps only in-frame clones and is missing some. The profile shows some 220,000 clones, about a tenth of them singletons. Sequencing was done on a sample of central memory CD4+ T cells from blood. The receptors originated from a man younger than 30 in good health. CDR3s include the opening cysteine and the closing phenylalanine or tryptophan. Fields, in order: J gene, V gene, clone size, D gene, CDR3 protein, CDR3 DNA. The D gene is left open where the match is weak. Only part of the rows carry a size: once, few, many, or a class if the clone is expanded.

TRBJ2-1	TRBV19	few	TRBD2	CASKQREVDKQFF	TGTGCCAGTAAACAGCGGGAAGTTGATAAGCAGTTCTTC
TRBJ2-1	TRBV4-3	many	TRBD2	CASSQGSSGRAYNEQFF	TGCGCCAGCAGCCAAGGTTCTAGCGGGAGGGCCTACAATGAGCAGTTCTTC
TRBJ2-7	TRBV15	few	.	CATSRPGPYEQYF	TGTGCCACCAGCAGGCCGGGACCCTACGAGCAGTACTTC
TRBJ2-5	TRBV7-2	few	.	CASSLTPGPWGEETQYF	TGTGCCAGCAGCTTAACCCCAGGACCCTGGGGCGAAGAGACCCAGTACTTC
TRBJ2-1	TRBV7-7	few	.	CASSLGLAFYNEQFF	TGTGCCAGCAGCTTAGGGCTAGCTTTCTACAATGAGCAGTTCTTC
TRBJ2-5	TRBV10-3	few	TRBD1	CAISESTGGETQYF	TGTGCCATCAGTGAGTCCACAGGGGGTGAGACCCAGTACTTC
TRBJ2-1	TRBV18	.	.	CASSQPDQSRVGEQFF	TGTGCCAGCTCACAGCCGGACCAAAGCCGGGTCGGTGAGCAGTTCTTC
TRBJ2-1	TRBV7-9	many	.	CASSLVDEQFF	TGTGCCAGCAGCTTAGTTGATGAGCAGTTCTTC
TRBJ2-3	TRBV5-6	few	TRBD1	CASSPYAPGQMFTDTQYF	TGTGCCAGCAGCCCGTATGCTCCGGGACAGATGTTCACAGATACGCAGTATTTT
TRBJ2-7	TRBV7-6	.	.	CASSLAPTGRSSYEQYF	TGTGCCAGCAGCTTAGCCCCTACAGGGCGGTCCTCCTACGAGCAGTACTTC
TRBJ1-2	TRBV10-3	.	.	CAISGHRAAESGYTF	TGTGCCATCAGTGGCCACAGGGCCGCCGAGAGTGGCTACACCTTC
TRBJ2-1	TRBV11-2	.	TRBD1	CASSLTGTGANEQFF	TGTGCCAGCAGCTTAACCGGGACAGGGGCCAATGAGCAGTTCTTC
TRBJ2-5	TRBV2	.	.	CASRADLQGTQYF	TGTGCCAGCAGGGCGGACCTGCAGGGGACCCAGTACTTC
TRBJ2-4	TRBV28	many	.	CASSDLLNIQYF	TGTGCCAGCAGTGACCTTCTCAACATTCAGTACTTC
TRBJ2-7	TRBV7-2	few	TRBD1	CASSPTTGTVPYEQYF	TGTGCCAGCAGCCCGACAACCGGGACAGTTCCCTACGAGCAGTACTTC
TRBJ2-1	TRBV6-6	few	TRBD2	CASGLAGHYNEQFF	TGTGCCAGCGGGTTAGCGGGCCACTACAATGAGCAGTTCTTC
TRBJ1-5	TRBV30	.	TRBD1	CAGDRGSGSNQPQHF	TGTGCCGGGGACAGGGGAAGTGGAAGCAATCAGCCCCAGCATTTT
TRBJ2-3	TRBV5-6	few	.	CASSSGLPGDTQYF	TGTGCCAGCAGCTCTGGACTGCCTGGTGATACGCAGTATTTT
TRBJ2-7	TRBV7-9	few	TRBD1	CASSSIRDRVHEQYF	TGTGCCAGCAGCTCCATCCGGGACAGGGTCCACGAGCAGTACTTC
TRBJ2-7	TRBV20-1	.	.	CSALGQEQYF	TGCAGTGCCTTAGGACAGGAGCAGTACTTC
TRBJ2-1	TRBV2	few	TRBD2	CASSPLGTSGYNEQFF	TGTGCCAGCAGCCCTCTAGGGACTAGCGGCTACAATGAGCAGTTCTTC
TRBJ1-1	TRBV7-9	few	.	CASSFDPNTEAFF	TGTGCCAGCAGCTTTGACCCAAACACTGAAGCTTTCTTT
TRBJ2-6	TRBV7-9	few	.	CASNERDVSGANVLTF	TGTGCCAGCAATGAACGGGATGTATCTGGGGCCAACGTCCTGACTTTC
TRBJ1-1	TRBV6-6	.	.	CASSSHRGVEAFF	TGTGCCAGCAGTTCGCATCGGGGGGTTGAAGCTTTCTTT
TRBJ2-5	TRBV5-4	few	.	CAGRRDANQETQYF	TGTGCCGGACGCCGGGACGCAAACCAAGAGACCCAGTACTTC
TRBJ2-3	TRBV5-6	few	TRBD1	CASSLGQGWDTQYF	TGTGCCAGCAGCCTAGGACAGGGGTGGGATACGCAGTATTTT
TRBJ2-1	TRBV5-6	.	TRBD2	CASSLPGLALGEQFF	TGTGCCAGCAGCTTGCCCGGACTAGCGCTCGGTGAGCAGTTCTTC
TRBJ2-3	TRBV6-5	.	.	CASSLRGTQYF	TGTGCCAGCAGTTTGAGGGGTACGCAGTATTTT
TRBJ2-3	TRBV5-1	.	TRBD2	CASSYPGLATDTQYF	TGCGCCAGCAGCTATCCGGGACTAGCAACAGATACGCAGTATTTT
TRBJ2-4	TRBV20-1	many	.	CSAGDWESQYF	TGCAGTGCTGGGGACTGGGAAAGTCAGTACTTC
TRBJ2-5	TRBV4-1	few	.	CASSHSGGSQETQYF	TGCGCCAGCAGCCATTCCGGCGGGTCCCAAGAGACCCAGTACTTC
TRBJ1-1	TRBV29-1	few	TRBD1	CSADNRGNTEAFF	TGCAGCGCTGACAACAGGGGGAACACTGAAGCTTTCTTT
TRBJ2-5	TRBV13	.	TRBD1	CASSSGQGTETQYF	TGTGCCAGCAGCTCCGGACAGGGGACAGAGACCCAGTACTTC
TRBJ2-3	TRBV10-3	few	TRBD2	CAISDSGTSGRSDTQYF	TGTGCCATCAGTGATTCCGGGACTAGCGGGAGGTCGGATACGCAGTATTTT
TRBJ1-5	TRBV2	.	TRBD1	CASRGRQGSNQPQHF	TGTGCCAGCAGAGGCAGACAGGGGAGCAATCAGCCCCAGCATTTT
TRBJ2-4	TRBV28	few	.	CASSLAGHAKNIQYF	TGTGCCAGCAGTTTGGCGGGACACGCCAAAAACATTCAGTACTTC
TRBJ2-3	TRBV2	.	TRBD1	CASTYGQGTDTQYF	TGTGCCAGCACCTACGGACAGGGGACAGATACGCAGTATTTT
TRBJ1-1	TRBV21-1	.	.	CASSKGEGTPEAFF	TGTGCCAGCAGCAAAGGGGAGGGCACCCCTGAAGCTTTCTTT
TRBJ2-5	TRBV7-2	few	.	CASSLKGSGTQYF	TGTGCCAGCAGCCTAAAGGGCTCCGGGACCCAGTACTTC
TRBJ1-4	TRBV2	.	.	CASNRVIREKLFF	TGTGCCAGCAACAGGGTGATTCGTGAAAAACTGTTTTTT
TRBJ2-1	TRBV5-4	many	TRBD2	CASALAGNEQFF	TGTGCCAGCGCGCTAGCGGGGAATGAGCAGTTCTTC
TRBJ2-7	TRBV7-9	.	.	CASSLSPSGEQYF	TGTGCCAGCAGCTTATCCCCCAGCGGCGAGCAGTACTTC
TRBJ1-4	TRBV7-2	.	.	CASSLGSNEKLFF	TGTGCCAGCAGCTTAGGCAGCAATGAAAAACTGTTTTTT
TRBJ2-7	TRBV2	.	TRBD2	CASGETSGSSYEQYF	TGTGCCAGCGGGGAGACTAGCGGGAGCTCCTACGAGCAGTACTTC
TRBJ2-2	TRBV7-2	few	TRBD2	CASSSRGVNTGELFF	TGTGCCAGCAGCTCCCGGGGGGTGAACACCGGGGAGCTGTTTTTT
TRBJ2-3	TRBV7-2	.	TRBD2	CASSLLAGAAYDTQYF	TGTGCCAGCAGCTTATTAGCGGGAGCGGCGTATGATACGCAGTATTTT
TRBJ2-5	TRBV5-1	.	.	CASSIQGKRETQYF	TGCGCCAGCAGCATACAGGGTAAACGCGAGACCCAGTACTTC
TRBJ1-5	TRBV30	.	.	CAWARDPRDQPQHF	TGTGCCTGGGCCCGGGACCCGAGAGATCAGCCCCAGCATTTT
TRBJ2-7	TRBV29-1	.	.	CSAVVSGGGGREQYF	TGCAGCGCCGTAGTCTCGGGTGGAGGGGGCAGGGAGCAGTACTTC
TRBJ2-1	TRBV5-1	few	.	CASTPLLETSEQFF	TGCGCCAGCACCCCTTTACTAGAGACCAGTGAGCAGTTCTTC
TRBJ2-3	TRBV18	.	.	CASSPRESRSSTDTQYF	TGTGCCAGCTCACCGAGGGAGTCTCGTTCTAGCACAGATACGCAGTATTTT
TRBJ1-2	TRBV10-3	many	.	CAIGQGGGGYTF	TGTGCCATCGGGCAGGGCGGTGGCGGCTACACCTTC
TRBJ2-5	TRBV28	few	TRBD2	CASSRTSGRAGQETQYF	TGTGCCAGCAGCCGGACTAGCGGGAGGGCGGGGCAAGAGACCCAGTACTTC
TRBJ2-3	TRBV6-6	.	.	CASRTGTDTDTQYF	TGTGCCAGCAGGACAGGTACGGACACAGATACGCAGTATTTT
TRBJ2-5	TRBV15	few	TRBD1	CATSRNGQGAETQYF	TGTGCCACCAGCAGAAACGGACAGGGGGCTGAGACCCAGTACTTC